This TCR beta chain emerged from a study of shared clonotypes between healthy human individuals. This clone appeared a few times. Its specificity is unknown. A much larger clone sits a single nucleotide away, making a read error possible. Other DNA sequences in the sample encode the same CDR3. Notes on the study in general: Donor scarcity curtailed the genetic and exposure-history diversity represented herein.

J was trimmed by 3 bases and V by 6 bases; bases with no gene match: 1. The CDR3 loop spans 14 amino acids. Germline V gene lookup returns CDR1 MRHNA and CDR2 SNTAGT. Measured with immunoSEQ multiplex PCR; TCRdb has only the in-frame clones, and not every one. The sample carries approximately 99,000 clones, around 65% recorded once. The chain uses TRBV6-4 and TRBJ2-2, with 10 bases lining up with TRBD1. The origin of this receptor is a woman aged 25 to 39 in good health. The sample comprised memory CD8+ T cells sorted from blood. Regarding subset: CD45RO+ cells pooled with CCR7-negative TemRA cells. CDR3 sequence reads: CASSGTGDTGELFF. CDR3 nucleotide sequence: TGTGCCAGCAGCGGGACAGGGGACACCGGGGAGCTGTTTTTT.